In this sample, the clone carrying this T cell receptor beta chain turned up once. Its antigen is still unknown. This entry is derived from a study of cytotoxic CD8 clonotypes in ibrutinib-treated CLL. Study outcomes and limitations: With treatment, public clonotypes, which were uncommon, either contracted or remained stable.

Sequenced by immunoSEQ multiplex PCR; TCRdb stores in-frame clones only, minus some. The sample carries 150,000 or so clones, more than 70% recorded once. The ends were cut back, 5 bases at V and 5 bases at J, with 16 bases in the middle. The CDR3 contains 15 residues. CDR1 and CDR2 from the germline V gene are MNHEY and SMNVEV (reference sequence). The genes are TRBV27 and TRBJ2-4; D ambiguous. The specimen comprised PBMCs, sampled at disease progression, from a patient treated with ibrutinib. The receptor was isolated from a human donor with chronic lymphocytic leukemia. Here the CDR3 reads CASSKFFPRENIQYF. In nucleotides, the CDR3 is TGTGCCAGCAGTAAGTTTTTCCCCCGGGAAAACATTCAGTACTTC.